This T cell receptor (beta chain) emerged from a study of response to subunit inactivated influenza vaccine. Study-wide results and caveats: The study's authors posited that every seasonal influenza vaccination enlists few new T cells.

TCRdb re-called the RT-PCR reads with MiXCR, one entry per CDR3 protein. The data hold 500,000 to 650,000 distinct CDR3 sequences, with 6% to 9% observed a single time. Germline V gene lookup returns CDR1 ENHRY and CDR2 SYGVKD. This CDR3 has 20 residues. J lost 0 bases, V lost 5 bases, and 14 bases had no gene match. In the case of this clonotype: Its cognate antigen is unknown.

The rearrangement joins TRBV10-3 to TRBJ2-1; TRBD2 aligns across 12 bases. The sequence was collected from a man between 50 and 75 years old who received an inactivated influenza vaccine. The source was PBMCs from blood, collected around 25 months after vaccination. Written as DNA, the CDR3 is TGTGCCATCAGTTCCCTATGGACTAGCGGGGACTCGAGCTCCTACAATGAGCAGTTCTTC. Translation gives CAISSLWTSGDSSSYNEQFF.